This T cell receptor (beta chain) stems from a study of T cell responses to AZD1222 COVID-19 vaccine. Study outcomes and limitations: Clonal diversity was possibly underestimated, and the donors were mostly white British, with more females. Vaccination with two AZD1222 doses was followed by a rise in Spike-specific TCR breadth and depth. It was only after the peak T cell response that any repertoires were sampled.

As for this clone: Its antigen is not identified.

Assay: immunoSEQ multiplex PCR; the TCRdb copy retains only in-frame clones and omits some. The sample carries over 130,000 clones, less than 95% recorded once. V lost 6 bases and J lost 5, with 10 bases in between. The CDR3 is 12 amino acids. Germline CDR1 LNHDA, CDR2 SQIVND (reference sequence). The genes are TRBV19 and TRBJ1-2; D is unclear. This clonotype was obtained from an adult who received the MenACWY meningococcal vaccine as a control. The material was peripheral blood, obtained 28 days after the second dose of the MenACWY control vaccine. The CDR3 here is CASSPSTYGYTF. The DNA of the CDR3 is TGTGCCAGTAGCCCCTCCACTTATGGCTACACCTTC. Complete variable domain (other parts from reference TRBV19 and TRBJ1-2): DGGITQSPKYLFRKEGQNVTLSCEQNLNHDAMYWYRQDPGQGLRLIYYSQIVNDFQKGDIAEGYSVSREKKESFPLTVTSAQKNPTAFYLCASSPSTYGYTFGSGTRLTVV.